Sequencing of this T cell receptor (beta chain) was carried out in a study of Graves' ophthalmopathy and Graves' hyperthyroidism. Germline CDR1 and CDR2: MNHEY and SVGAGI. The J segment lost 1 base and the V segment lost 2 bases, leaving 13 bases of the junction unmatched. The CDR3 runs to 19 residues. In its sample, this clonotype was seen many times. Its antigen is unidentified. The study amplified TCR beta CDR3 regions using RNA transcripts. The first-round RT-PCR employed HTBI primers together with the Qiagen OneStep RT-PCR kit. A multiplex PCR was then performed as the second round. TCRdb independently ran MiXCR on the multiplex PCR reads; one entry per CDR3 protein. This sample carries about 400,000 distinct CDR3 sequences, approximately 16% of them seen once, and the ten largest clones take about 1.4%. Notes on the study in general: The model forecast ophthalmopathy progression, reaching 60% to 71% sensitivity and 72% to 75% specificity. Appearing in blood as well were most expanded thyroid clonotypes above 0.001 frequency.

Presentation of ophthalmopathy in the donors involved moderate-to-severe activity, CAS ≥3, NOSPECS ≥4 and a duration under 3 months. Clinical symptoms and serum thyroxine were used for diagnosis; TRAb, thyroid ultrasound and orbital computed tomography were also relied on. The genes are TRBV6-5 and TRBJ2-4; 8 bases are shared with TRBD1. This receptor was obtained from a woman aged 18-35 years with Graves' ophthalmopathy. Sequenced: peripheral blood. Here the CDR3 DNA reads TGTGCCAGCAGTTACCCCTACCGATCGGACAGGGTGGCCAAAAACATTCAGTACTTC. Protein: CASSYPYRSDRVAKNIQYF.